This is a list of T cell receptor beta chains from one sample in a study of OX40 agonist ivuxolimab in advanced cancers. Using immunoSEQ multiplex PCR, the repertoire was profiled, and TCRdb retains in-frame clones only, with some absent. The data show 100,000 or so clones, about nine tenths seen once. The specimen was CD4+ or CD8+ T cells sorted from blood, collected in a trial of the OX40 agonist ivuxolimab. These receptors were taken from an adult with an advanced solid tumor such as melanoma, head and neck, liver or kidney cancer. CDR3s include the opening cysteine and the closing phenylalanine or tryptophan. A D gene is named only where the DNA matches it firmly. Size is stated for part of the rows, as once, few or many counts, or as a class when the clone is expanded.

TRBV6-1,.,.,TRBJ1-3,CATLQGAGNTIYF,TGTGCCACCCTACAGGGTGCTGGAAACACCATATATTTT
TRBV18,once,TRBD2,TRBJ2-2,CASSPPGTSGRQNTGELFF,TGTGCCAGCTCACCACCGGGGACTAGCGGGAGGCAGAACACCGGGGAGCTGTTTTTT
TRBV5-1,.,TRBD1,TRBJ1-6,CASSGPGQKNSPLHF,TGCGCCAGCAGCGGACCGGGACAGAAAAATTCACCCCTCCACTTT
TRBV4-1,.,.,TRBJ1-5,CASSQDRKNSNQPQHF,TGCGCCAGCAGCCAAGATCGGAAAAACAGCAATCAGCCCCAGCATTTT
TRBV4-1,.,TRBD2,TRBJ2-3,CASSTTSGGASDTQYF,TGCGCCAGCAGTACTACTAGCGGGGGGGCATCGGATACGCAGTATTTT
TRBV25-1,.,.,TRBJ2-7,CASSDRGYEQYF,TGTGCCAGCAGCGACAGAGGGTACGAGCAGTACTTC
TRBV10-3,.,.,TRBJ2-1,CAISESGDLGGEQFF,TGTGCCATCAGTGAGTCGGGAGACCTAGGAGGTGAGCAGTTCTTC
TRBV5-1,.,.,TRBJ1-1,CASSLDRGRAFF,TGCGCCAGCAGCTTGGATCGGGGGCGAGCTTTCTTT
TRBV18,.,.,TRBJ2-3,CASSPYADTQYF,TGTGCCAGCTCACCGTACGCAGATACGCAGTATTTT
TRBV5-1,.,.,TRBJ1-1,CASSLGWGAIDTEAFF,TGCGCCAGCAGCTTAGGATGGGGGGCTATAGACACTGAAGCTTTCTTT
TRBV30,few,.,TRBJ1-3,CAWRKLSGSGNTIYF,TGTGCCTGGAGGAAACTTTCAGGTTCTGGAAACACCATATATTTT
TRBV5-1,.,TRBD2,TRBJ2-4,CASSQAAGLAKNIQYF,TGCGCCAGCAGCCAGGCAGCGGGATTAGCCAAAAACATTCAGTACTTC
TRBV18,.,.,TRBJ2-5,CASSPSILGETQYF,TGTGCCAGCTCACCTTCCATATTAGGGGAGACCCAGTACTTC
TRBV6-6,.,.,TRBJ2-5,CASMPGPGTQYF,TGTGCCAGCATGCCAGGCCCAGGGACCCAGTACTTC
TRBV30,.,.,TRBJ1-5,CAWSSDSNQPQHF,TGTGCCTGGAGTTCGGACAGCAATCAGCCCCAGCATTTT
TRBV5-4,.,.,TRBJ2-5,CASSPTPGGANGETQYF,TGTGCCAGCAGCCCAACCCCAGGCGGGGCGAACGGGGAGACCCAGTACTTC
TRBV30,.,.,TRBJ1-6,CAWSPTNSPLHF,TGTGCCTGGAGTCCGACCAATTCACCCCTCCACTTT